These 10 T cell receptor beta chains came from one sample sequenced in a study of Tregs in tolerant kidney transplant recipients. The method was immunoSEQ multiplex PCR; TCRdb's version includes in-frame clones alone and lacks a portion of them. The sample includes about 240,000 clones, 80% to 85% seen only once; the top ten take around 0.61%. The sequenced material came from CD4+ T cells from blood. Source of these receptors: a human donor in good health.

The J gene is TRBJ2-7, the V gene TRBV28; no clear D gene. The V end was cut by 4 bases, the J end by 2 bases, with 9 bases between. Germline CDR1 and CDR2: MDHEN and SYDVKM. The CDR3 has 13 residues. This chain's CDR3 is CASSSTPTYEQYF. CDR3 bases: TGTGCCAGCAGTTCTACCCCAACCTACGAGCAGTACTTC.

CDR3 sequence reads: CASSPGRKETQYF. In DNA form, the CDR3 reads TGTGCCAGCTCTCCGGGCAGGAAAGAGACCCAGTACTTC. The gene calls are TRBV18 and TRBJ2-5; D remains ambiguous. Trimming cost V 6 bases and J 3 bases, with 11 bases left between them. The germline gives CDR1 KGHSH, CDR2 LQKENI. The CDR3 consists of 13 residues. Variable domain in full (rest from reference TRBV18 and TRBJ2-5): NAGVMQNPRHLVRRRGQEARLRCSPMKGHSHVYWYRQLPEEGLKFMVYLQKENIIDESGMPKERFSAEFPKEGPSILRIQQVVRGDSAAYFCASSPGRKETQYFGPGTRLLVL.

V usage is TRBV5-5 and J usage is TRBJ1-2; TRBD1 agrees at 10 bases. Germline V gene lookup returns CDR1 SGHKS and CDR2 YYEKEE (reference sequence). Losses at the gene ends were 4 bases for V and 4 bases for J; bases not matched to a gene: 10. CDR3 length: 16 residues. The CDR3 nucleotides read TGTGCCAGCAGCACCCGGGACAGGGGAGCCGGCTATGGCTACACCTTC. This encodes CASSTRDRGAGYGYTF.

This chain connects TRBV10-1 to TRBJ1-1; TRBD1 is a possible D gene (5 bases). V was shortened by 6 bases and J by 5 bases, with 16 bases between the two germline ends. The germline gives CDR1 WNHNN, CDR2 SYGVQD (reference sequence). The CDR3 extends over 14 amino acids. CDR3 sequence reads: CASSFSRKGTEAFF. CDR3 coding DNA: TGCGCCAGCAGCTTCTCCCGAAAGGGGACTGAAGCTTTCTTT.

The J gene is TRBJ2-2, the V gene TRBV2; D gene uncertain. V was shortened by 5 bases and J by 1 base, with 5 bases between the two germline ends. Germline assignment: CDR1 SNHLY and CDR2 FYNNEI. CDR3 size: 13 residues. The chain's CDR3 is CASSSRNTGELFF. The DNA for the CDR3 is TGTGCCAGCAGTAGTAGGAACACCGGGGAGCTGTTTTTT.

The chain employs TRBV7-9 and TRBJ2-2, with no clear D. Germline V gene lookup returns CDR1 SEHNR and CDR2 FQNEAQ (reference sequence). V was cut by 6 bases and J by 4 bases, with 15 bases left in between. The CDR3 runs to 15 residues. This chain's CDR3 is CASRLSLVGTGELFF. In DNA form, the CDR3 reads TGTGCCAGCAGATTGAGCCTAGTCGGCACCGGGGAGCTGTTTTTT.

This clone was observed a few times. The genes are TRBV6-5 and TRBJ1-1, with TRBD1 identical over 8 bases. CDR3 length: 13 amino acids. J gave up 10 bases and V 4 bases, and 8 bases lay outside the gene matches. The germline CDR1 and CDR2 sequences are MNHEY and SVGAGI. The CDR3 protein is CASSFGQGGVAFF. In DNA, the CDR3 is TGTGCCAGCAGTTTTGGACAGGGTGGTGTAGCTTTCTTT.

The chain uses TRBV18 and TRBJ1-4; D uncertain. CDR3 length equals 13 residues. Trimming took off 3 bases at V and 1 base at J, with 3 bases between the two ends. Looked up from germline, CDR1 is KGHSH and CDR2 is LQKENI. The CDR3 here is CASSPLTNEKLFF. The CDR3 bases are TGTGCCAGCTCACCGCTAACTAATGAAAAACTGTTTTTT.

This chain joins TRBV7-2 and TRBJ1-5; D possibly corresponds to TRBD1 (5 bases). CDR1 is SGHTA and CDR2 is FQGNSA in the germline V gene. Trimming left V 5 bases short and J 8 bases short, with 19 bases between. The CDR3 spans 15 residues. In DNA, the CDR3 is TGTGCCAGCAGCAGTTACGGGAGCTTGGGGGAGCCCCAGCATTTT. The encoded protein is CASSSYGSLGEPQHF.

The V and J genes are TRBV5-1 and TRBJ1-4, with D possibly being TRBD1 (5 bases). The germline V and J ends were trimmed by 4 bases and 4 bases, with 17 bases remaining between them. Looked up from germline, CDR1 is SGHRS and CDR2 is YFSETQ. The CDR3 runs 16 residues. The DNA for the CDR3 is TGCGCCAGCAGCCGCGGTGAACAGGTTTATAATGAAAAACTGTTTTTT. This sequence encodes CASSRGEQVYNEKLFF.